This TCR beta chain is drawn from a study of T cells in localized non-small cell lung cancer. Notes on the study in general: Appearance in adjacent lung was seen for a median approximately 59 of the top 100 tumor clones. Without multi-region sequencing, intratumor heterogeneity could not be excluded. Density of T cells in blood, when higher, went with longer overall survival. Uninvolved adjacent lung had more T cell clonality than any other tissue, topping tumor.

CDR3 length: 13 residues. The V and J ends lost 5 bases and 2 bases, in that order; junction bases with no gene match: 1. The germline V gene has CDR1 MNHEY and CDR2 SVGAGI. This clone is a singleton in its sample. No antigen is known for it. Some clones are missing from TCRdb's copy, which holds only in-frame ones; the method was immunoSEQ multiplex PCR. Found here are about 22,000 clones, roughly nine tenths of them singletons; the top ten hold 22%. The genes are TRBV6-5 and TRBJ2-5; TRBD1 matches at 8 bases. This material consisted of PBMCs, taken before any cancer treatment. The sequence derives from a man aged 40-75 years with stage II squamous cell lung carcinoma. This CDR3 is CASSRTGQETQYF. The CDR3 coding sequence is TGTGCCAGCAGTCGGACAGGGCAAGAGACCCAGTACTTC.